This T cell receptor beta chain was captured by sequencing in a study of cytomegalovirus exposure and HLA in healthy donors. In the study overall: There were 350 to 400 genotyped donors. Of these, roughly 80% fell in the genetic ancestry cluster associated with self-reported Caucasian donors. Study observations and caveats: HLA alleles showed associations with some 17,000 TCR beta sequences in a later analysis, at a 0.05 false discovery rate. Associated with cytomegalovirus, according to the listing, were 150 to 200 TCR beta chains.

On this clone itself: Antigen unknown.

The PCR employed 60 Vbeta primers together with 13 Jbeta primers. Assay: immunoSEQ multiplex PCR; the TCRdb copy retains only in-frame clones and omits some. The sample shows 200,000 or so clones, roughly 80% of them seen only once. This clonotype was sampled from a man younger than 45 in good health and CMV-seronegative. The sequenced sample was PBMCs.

The CDR3 coding sequence is TGCAGCGTTGAAGCGCTCAGGGGAAGTGAAGCTTTCTTT. Encoded protein: CSVEALRGSEAFF. V is TRBV29-1 and J is TRBJ1-1; maybe TRBD1 (6 bases). Germline lookup yields CDR1 SQVTM and CDR2 ANQGSEA. CDR3 length equals 13 residues. V lost 1 base and J lost 7, with 13 bases in between.